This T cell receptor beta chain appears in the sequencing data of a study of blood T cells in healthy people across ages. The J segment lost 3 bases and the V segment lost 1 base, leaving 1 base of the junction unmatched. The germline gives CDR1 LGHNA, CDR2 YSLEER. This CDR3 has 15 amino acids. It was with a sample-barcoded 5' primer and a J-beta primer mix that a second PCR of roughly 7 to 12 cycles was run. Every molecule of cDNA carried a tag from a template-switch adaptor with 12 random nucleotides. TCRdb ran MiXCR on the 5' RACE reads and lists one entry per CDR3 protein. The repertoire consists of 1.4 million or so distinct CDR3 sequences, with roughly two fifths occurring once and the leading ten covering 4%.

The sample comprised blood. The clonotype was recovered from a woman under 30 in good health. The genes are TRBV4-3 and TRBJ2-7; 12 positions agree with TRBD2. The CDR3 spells CASSQGTSGIYEQYF. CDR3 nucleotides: TGCGCCAGCAGCCAAGGGACTAGCGGGATCTACGAGCAGTACTTC.